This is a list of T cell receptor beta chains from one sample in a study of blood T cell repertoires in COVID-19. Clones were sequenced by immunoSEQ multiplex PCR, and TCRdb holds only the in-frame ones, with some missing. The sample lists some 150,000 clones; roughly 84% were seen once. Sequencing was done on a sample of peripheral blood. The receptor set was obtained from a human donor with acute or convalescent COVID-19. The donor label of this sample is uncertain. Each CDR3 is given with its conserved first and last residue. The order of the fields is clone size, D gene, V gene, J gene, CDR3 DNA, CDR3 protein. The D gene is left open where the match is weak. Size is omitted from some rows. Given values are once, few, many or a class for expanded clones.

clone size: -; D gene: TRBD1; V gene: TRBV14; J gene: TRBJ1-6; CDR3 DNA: TGTGCCAGCAGCCGCGTCGACAGGGGAGTCGGGAATTCACCCCTCCACTTT; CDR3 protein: CASSRVDRGVGNSPLHF
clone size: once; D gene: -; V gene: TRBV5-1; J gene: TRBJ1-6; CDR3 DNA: TGCGCCAGCAGCTCGGGGGGCAGGGGCGGTTCACCCCTCCACTTT; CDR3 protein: CASSSGGRGGSPLHF
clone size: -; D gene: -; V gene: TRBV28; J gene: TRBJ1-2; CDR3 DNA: TGTGCCAGCATCCCTCAGAATAGCGGGGTGGATGGCTACACCTTC; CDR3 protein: CASIPQNSGVDGYTF
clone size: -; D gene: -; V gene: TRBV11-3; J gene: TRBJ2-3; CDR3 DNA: TGTGCCAGCAGCTCCCAACCGGGAGATACGCAGTATTTT; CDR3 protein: CASSSQPGDTQYF
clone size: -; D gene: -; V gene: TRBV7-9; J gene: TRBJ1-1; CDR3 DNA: TGTGCCAGCTCCAGCAACCGGGGGGACACTGAAGCTTTCTTT; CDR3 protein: CASSSNRGDTEAFF
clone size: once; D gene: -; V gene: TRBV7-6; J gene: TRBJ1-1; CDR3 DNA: TGTGCCAGCAGCTTAGAGAAACCGGGTGAAGCTTTCTTT; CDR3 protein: CASSLEKPGEAFF
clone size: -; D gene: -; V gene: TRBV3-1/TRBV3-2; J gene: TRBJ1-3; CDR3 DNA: TGTGCCAGCAGCCAACATTCCGGGGATCTCAGCTCTGGAAACACCATATATTTT; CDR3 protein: CASSQHSGDLSSGNTIYF
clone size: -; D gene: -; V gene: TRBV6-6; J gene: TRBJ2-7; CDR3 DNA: TGTGCCAGCAGTTACTCGAGGGACTCGGACGAGCAGTACTTC; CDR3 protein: CASSYSRDSDEQYF
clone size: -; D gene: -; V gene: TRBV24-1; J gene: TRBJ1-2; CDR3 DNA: TGTGCCACCTCACACCGGGGTAGGAACTATGGCTACACCTTC; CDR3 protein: CATSHRGRNYGYTF
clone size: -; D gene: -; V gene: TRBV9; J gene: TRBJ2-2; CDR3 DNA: TGTGCCAGCAGCGTAGTTCCAGGGCCCACCGGGGAGCTGTTTTTT; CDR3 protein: CASSVVPGPTGELFF
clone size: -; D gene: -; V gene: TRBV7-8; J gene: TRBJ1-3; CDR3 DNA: TGTGCCAGCAGCCCCCAGGGAAACACCATATATTTT; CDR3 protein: CASSPQGNTIYF
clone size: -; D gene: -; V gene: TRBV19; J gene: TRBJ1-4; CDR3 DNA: TGTGCCAGTAGTATTAGTCTCCGGACTAATGAAAAACTGTTTTTT; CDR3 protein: CASSISLRTNEKLFF
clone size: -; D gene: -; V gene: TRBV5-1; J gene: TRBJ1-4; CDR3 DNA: TGCGCCAGCAGCTTGGCCGGGAATCTTGGGGAAAAACTGTTTTTT; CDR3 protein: CASSLAGNLGEKLFF
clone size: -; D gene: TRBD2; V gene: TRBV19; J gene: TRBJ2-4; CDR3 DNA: TGTGCCAGTAGTATAAGACTAGCGGGAGCCGCGGCCAAAAACATTCAGTACTTC; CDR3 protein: CASSIRLAGAAAKNIQYF
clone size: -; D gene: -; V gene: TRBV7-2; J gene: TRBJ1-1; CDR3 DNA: TGTGCCAGCAGCTCCAGCCTGGGGCCGAACGCTGAAGCTTTCTTT; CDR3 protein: CASSSSLGPNAEAFF
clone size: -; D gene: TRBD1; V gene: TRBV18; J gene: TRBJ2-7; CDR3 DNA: TGTGCCAGCTCACCAGCTTTTGCTGGACAGGGTCAGGGCGAGCAGTACTTC; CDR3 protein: CASSPAFAGQGQGEQYF
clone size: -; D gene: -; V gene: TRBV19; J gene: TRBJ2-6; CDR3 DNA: TGTGCCAGTAGTATACCGGGGGCTGGGGCCAACGTCCTGACTTTC; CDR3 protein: CASSIPGAGANVLTF
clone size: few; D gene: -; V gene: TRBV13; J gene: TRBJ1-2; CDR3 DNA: TGTGCCAGCACCCCACCGGCAGGGTACTATGGCTACACCTTC; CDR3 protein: CASTPPAGYYGYTF
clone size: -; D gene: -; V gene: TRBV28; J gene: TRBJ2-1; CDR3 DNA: TGTGCCAGCCACGACCTCCAGGGCTTGAAATCCTACAATGAGCAGTTCTTC; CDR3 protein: CASHDLQGLKSYNEQFF
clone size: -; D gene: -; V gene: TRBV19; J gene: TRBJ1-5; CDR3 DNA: TGTGCCAGTAGTATGCCCAACGGGGAACATCAGCCCCAGCATTTT; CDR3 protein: CASSMPNGEHQPQHF
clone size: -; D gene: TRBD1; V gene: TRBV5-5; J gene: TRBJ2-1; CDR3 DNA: TGTGCCAGCAGCCTCCTAACCGGGACAGAGCTCAATGAGCAGTTCTTC; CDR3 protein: CASSLLTGTELNEQFF
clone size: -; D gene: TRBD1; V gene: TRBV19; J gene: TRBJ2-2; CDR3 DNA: TGTGCCAGTAGTTTCGGACAGGTCGACACCGGGGAGCTGTTTTTT; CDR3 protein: CASSFGQVDTGELFF
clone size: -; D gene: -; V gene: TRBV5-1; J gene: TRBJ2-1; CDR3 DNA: TGCGCCAGCAGCCCGCGGGCACTTCCGAATGAGCAGTTCTTC; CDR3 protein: CASSPRALPNEQFF
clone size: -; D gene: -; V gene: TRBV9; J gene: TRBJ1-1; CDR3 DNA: TGTGCCAGCAGCGTAGCTACAGGGCTCACTGAAGCTTTCTTT; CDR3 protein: CASSVATGLTEAFF
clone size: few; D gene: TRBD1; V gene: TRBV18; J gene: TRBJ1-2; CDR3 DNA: TGTGCCAGCTCACGACAGGGGTTGAGTGGCTACACCTTC; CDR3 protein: CASSRQGLSGYTF
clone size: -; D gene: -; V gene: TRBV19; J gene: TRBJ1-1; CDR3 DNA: TGTGCCAGTAGTAGGTCCGGCGGGACTGAAGCTTTCTTT; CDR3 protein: CASSRSGGTEAFF
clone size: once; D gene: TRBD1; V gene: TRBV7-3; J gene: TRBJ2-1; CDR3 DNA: TGTGCCAGCAGCTTACGACCGGGACAGCTTGAGGAGCAGTTCTTC; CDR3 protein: CASSLRPGQLEEQFF
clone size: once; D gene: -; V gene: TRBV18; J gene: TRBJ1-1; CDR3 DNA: TGTGCCAGCTCATTGCCAGGGGTGAATAAAGCTTTCTTT; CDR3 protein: CASSLPGVNKAFF
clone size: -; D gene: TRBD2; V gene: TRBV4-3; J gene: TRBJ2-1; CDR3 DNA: TGCGCCAGCAGCACCCGGACTAGCGGGATGAGCAATGAGCAGTTCTTC; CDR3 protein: CASSTRTSGMSNEQFF
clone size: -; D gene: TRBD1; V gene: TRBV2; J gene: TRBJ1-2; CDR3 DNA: TGTGCCAGCAGTTGGGACAGGACTTCTAACTATGGCTACACCTTC; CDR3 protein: CASSWDRTSNYGYTF
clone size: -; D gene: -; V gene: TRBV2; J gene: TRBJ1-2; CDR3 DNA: TGTGCCAGCAGTGAAGATAGGGGGAAGGGAGGCTACACCTTC; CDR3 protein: CASSEDRGKGGYTF
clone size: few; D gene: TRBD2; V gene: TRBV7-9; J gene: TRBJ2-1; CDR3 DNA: TGTGCCAGCAGCTACCTCCTACTAGAGCGGGGAGTCCCACGGGATGAGCAGTTCTTC; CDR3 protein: CASSYLLLERGVPRDEQFF
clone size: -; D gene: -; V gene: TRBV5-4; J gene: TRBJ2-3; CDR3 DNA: TGTGCCAGCAGTCCCAGTCAAGTTTCGCATACGCAGTATTTT; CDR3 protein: CASSPSQVSHTQYF
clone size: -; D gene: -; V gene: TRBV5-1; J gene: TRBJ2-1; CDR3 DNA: TGCGCCAGCAGCTCCGGCACTAGAGTGGGGAATGAGCAGTTCTTC; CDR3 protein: CASSSGTRVGNEQFF